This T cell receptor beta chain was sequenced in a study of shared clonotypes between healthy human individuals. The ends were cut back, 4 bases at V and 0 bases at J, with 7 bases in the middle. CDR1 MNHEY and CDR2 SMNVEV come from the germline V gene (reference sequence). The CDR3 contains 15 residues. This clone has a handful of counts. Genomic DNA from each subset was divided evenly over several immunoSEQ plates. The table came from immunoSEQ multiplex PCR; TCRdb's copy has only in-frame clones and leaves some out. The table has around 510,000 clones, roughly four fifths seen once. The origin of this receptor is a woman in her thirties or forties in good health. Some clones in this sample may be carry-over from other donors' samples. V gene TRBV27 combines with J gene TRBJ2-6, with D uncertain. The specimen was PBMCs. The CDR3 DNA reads TGTGCCAGCAGTTCCCAACGCTCTGGGGCCAACGTCCTGACTTTC. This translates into CASSSQRSGANVLTF.